The rows below give T cell receptor beta chains drawn from one sample of a study of CD8+ T cells in alopecia areata. TCRdb's copy holds only in-frame clones and misses some; the assay was immunoSEQ multiplex PCR. The data show about 200,000 clones, about 62% seen once. The specimen comprised CD4+ T cells sorted from blood, sampled at week 24, from a patient treated with tofacitinib. The receptors were sampled from a human donor with alopecia areata. CDR3s include the opening cysteine and the closing phenylalanine or tryptophan. The D gene is left open where the match is weak. Clone size is shown for a subset of rows, as once, few, many or a class of expanded clone.

d_call j_call v_call clone_size cdr3_nt cdr3_aa
- TRBJ2-3 TRBV4-3 few TGCGCCAGCAGCCAAGAGCAGACAAGCACAGATACGCAGTATTTT CASSQEQTSTDTQYF
TRBD1 TRBJ1-3 TRBV6-6 few TGTGCCAGCAGTTACGAGACAGGGGGGGCCTCTGGGGTATATTTT CASSYETGGASGVYF
- TRBJ1-2 TRBV6-5 - TGTGCCAGCAGTCCCGGGAGCGGCTACACCTTC CASSPGSGYTF
TRBD2 TRBJ2-5 TRBV4-2 once TGTGCCAGTGGCCGGGAGGCCCAGTACTTC CASGREAQYF
- TRBJ2-1 TRBV9 - TGTGCCAGCAGCGTAGTGCCGGGGCGAGAGCAGTTCTTC CASSVVPGREQFF
- TRBJ2-1 TRBV30 few TGTGCCTGGAGCGGCGGGAACTGGAACAATGAGCAGTTCTTC CAWSGGNWNNEQFF
- TRBJ1-1 TRBV30 - TGTGCCTGGAAGGTTACGGTGAACACTGAAGCTTTCTTT CAWKVTVNTEAFF
TRBD1 TRBJ2-7 TRBV5-1 - TGCGCCAGCAGCTGGGGGACAGGGTCTCCCGAGCAGTACTTC CASSWGTGSPEQYF
- TRBJ2-6 TRBV7-9 - TGTGCCAGCAGCTTGACTTCTACTGGGGCCAACGTCCTGACTTTC CASSLTSTGANVLTF
- TRBJ2-3 TRBV9 few TGTGCCAGCAGCGTGTTGTCGGCAGGCACAGATACGCAGTATTTT CASSVLSAGTDTQYF
- TRBJ1-1 TRBV15 few TGTGCCACCAGCAGAGATGTGGTCCACACTGAAGCTTTCTTT CATSRDVVHTEAFF
- TRBJ2-1 TRBV5-1 - TGCGCCAGCAGCTTGGCGTCTAGCGACAATGAGCAGTTCTTC CASSLASSDNEQFF
TRBD1 TRBJ1-5 TRBV30 - TGTGCCTGGAAACGGACAGGGAATCAGCCCCAGCATTTT CAWKRTGNQPQHF
TRBD1 TRBJ2-7 TRBV7-2 - TGTGCCAGCAGCCCAGGGACAGCCACCTACGAGCAGTACTTC CASSPGTATYEQYF
- TRBJ1-2 TRBV14 - TGTGCCAGCAGCCAACTTTCAAACTATGGCTACACCTTC CASSQLSNYGYTF
- TRBJ2-5 TRBV11-1 - TGTGCCAGCAGCTTAGCGAGGGCAGCTAAAGAGACCCAGTACTTC CASSLARAAKETQYF